This T cell receptor (beta chain) comes out of a study of long-term antiretroviral therapy in people with HIV. Looking at the study overall: The study's earliest collections predate the 2015 immediate-ART recommendation by about a decade. Overall study findings and caveats: Controls had broader CDR3 length ranges than HIV repertoires did.

Regarding this clone: Its antigen is as yet unknown.

CDR1 PRHDT and CDR2 FYEKMQ come from the germline V gene (reference sequence). The V gene end was trimmed by 5 bases and the J gene end by 4 bases; junction bases not matched to a gene: 6. The CDR3 loop spans 15 amino acids. At survey level, the immunoSEQ assay was run in its v3.0 version. The data were produced by immunoSEQ multiplex PCR, yet TCRdb's version contains in-frame clones alone and is incomplete. The sample records about 33,000 clones, about 95% being singletons. The source material was unsorted PBMCs, sampled roughly 6.4 years after starting antiretroviral therapy. This sequence joins TRBV13 and TRBJ2-2; 8 bases fit TRBD1. The clonotype was recovered from a man younger than 45 with HIV. CDR3 sequence: CASSLGQGGTGELFF. The DNA for the CDR3 is TGTGCCAGCAGCCTCGGACAGGGCGGCACCGGGGAGCTGTTTTTT.